The 22 T cell receptor beta chains given below trace back to one sample, sequenced in a study of blood T cell repertoires in COVID-19. Repertoires were generated with immunoSEQ multiplex PCR, while TCRdb's copy carries only in-frame clones and drops some. In the table there are approximately 230,000 clones, roughly 90% of which are singletons. The specimen sequenced was peripheral blood. The source of these receptors is a man aged 25-40 years who had recovered from COVID-19.

J is TRBJ2-7 and V is TRBV5-6, with D tentatively TRBD1 (5 bases). Germline V gene sequence: CDR1 SGHDT, CDR2 YYEEEE. This CDR3 spans 15 amino acids. The V end was cut by 7 bases, the J end by 1 base, with 18 bases between. CDR3 sequence: CASPIRADLSYEQYF. CDR3 coding DNA: TGTGCCAGCCCAATCAGGGCAGACTTGTCCTACGAGCAGTACTTC.

The J gene is TRBJ2-7, the V gene TRBV5-6; the D is unclear. Per germline, CDR1 SGHDT and CDR2 YYEEEE. This CDR3 is 11 amino acids long. V lost 4 bases to trimming and J lost 6 bases, with 8 bases between them. CDR3 protein: CASSVSVEQYF. CDR3 sequence (DNA): TGTGCCAGCAGCGTCTCCGTCGAGCAGTACTTC.

The chain joins TRBV10-2 to TRBJ2-7; unclear D gene. The germline gives CDR1 WSHSY, CDR2 SAAADI. This CDR3 region has 13 residues. The V end was cut by 1 base, the J end by 6 bases, with 10 bases between. CDR3: CASSEWAQSEQYF. DNA for the CDR3: TGCGCCAGCAGTGAGTGGGCTCAGAGCGAGCAGTACTTC.

This chain links TRBV30 with TRBJ2-7; TRBD1 is a possible D gene (6 bases). V was trimmed by 7 bases and J by 6 bases, leaving 13 bases between them. Germline CDR1 GTSNPN, CDR2 SVGIG (reference sequence). CDR3 length: 11 amino acids. The DNA for the CDR3 is TGTGCCTCCAGAACAGGGTTCGAGCAGTACTTC. Protein: CASRTGFEQYF.

The chain joins TRBV3-1 (or the pseudogene TRBV3-2) to TRBJ2-1, with 7 bases lining up with TRBD2. This CDR3 region has 15 residues. Per germline, CDR1 LGHDT and CDR2 YNNKEL (reference sequence). V shed 7 bases and J 9 bases; nucleotides not matched to a gene: 15. The CDR3 sequence is CASTPGRARDGEQFF. The DNA of the CDR3 is TGTGCCAGCACCCCGGGGAGGGCCCGTGACGGTGAGCAGTTCTTC.

A word on this clone: Distinct nucleotide sequences in the sample also encode this CDR3. This rearrangement joins TRBV24-1 to TRBJ1-1; 7 bases are shared with TRBD1. Unmatched junction bases numbered 3, after V lost 4 bases and J lost 5 bases. Germline values: CDR1 KGHDR, CDR2 SFDVKD. CDR3 size: 13 residues. The CDR3 nucleotides read TGTGCCACCAGTGAATCCAGGGGGACTGAAGCTTTCTTT. This translates into CATSESRGTEAFF.

V usage is TRBV7-9 and J usage is TRBJ1-6, with 7 bases aligning to TRBD1. With 4 bases clipped from V and 4 bases from J, the junction kept 4 bases outside the gene matches. The CDR3 has 15 residues. The germline gives CDR1 SEHNR, CDR2 FQNEAQ (reference sequence). The CDR3 nucleotides read TGTGCCAGCAGCTCCCGACAGGGTTATAATTCACCCCTCCACTTT. Its translation is CASSSRQGYNSPLHF. Full variable domain (rest looked up from reference TRBV7-9 and TRBJ1-6): DTGVSQNPRHKITKRGQNVTFRCDPISEHNRLYWYRQTLGQGPEFLTYFQNEAQLEKSRLLSDRFSAERPKGSFSTLEIQRTEQGDSAMYLCASSSRQGYNSPLHFGNGTRLTVT.

The chain employs TRBV6-2 or TRBV6-3 and TRBJ2-7; the match to TRBD2 covers 7 bases. With V trimmed by 2 bases and J by 2 bases, 6 bases remained unmatched. CDR3 length: 15 residues. Germline lookup yields CDR1 MNHEY and CDR2 SVGEGT. CDR3 nucleotide sequence: TGTGCCAGCAGTTACGGGAAGCGGGAAACCTACGAGCAGTACTTC. The encoded protein is CASSYGKRETYEQYF.

This chain links TRBV27 with TRBJ2-7; the match to TRBD2 covers 7 bases. The CDR3 has 14 residues. V lost 2 bases, J lost 4 bases, and 5 bases stayed unmatched. Germline CDR1 and CDR2: MNHEY and SMNVEV (reference sequence). Here the CDR3 DNA reads TGTGCCAGCAGTTTAGGCCAGCGGGGATACGAGCAGTACTTC. Amino acids: CASSLGQRGYEQYF.

This clone was counted between two and nine times. This chain connects TRBV9 to TRBJ2-7; D call uncertain. Germline CDR1 SGDLS, CDR2 YYNGEE. Trimming took off 0 bases at V and 1 base at J, with 11 bases between the two ends. This CDR3 has 15 residues. The CDR3 coding sequence is TGTGCCAGCAGCGTAGGACTGGAAGTTTCCTACGAGCAGTACTTC. It encodes CASSVGLEVSYEQYF.

The genes are TRBV18 and TRBJ2-1; the match to TRBD1 covers 7 bases. The germline V gene has CDR1 KGHSH and CDR2 LQKENI. Trimming at V came to 1 base and at J to 14 bases, leaving 5 bases not matched to a gene. CDR3 length: 12 amino acids. Written as DNA, the CDR3 is TGTGCCAGCTCACCACTAAGGGGGCGGGAGTTCTTC. Translated, it gives CASSPLRGREFF.

The rearrangement links TRBV30 to TRBJ2-5; 8 nucleotides agree with TRBD2. The germline CDR1 and CDR2 sequences are GTSNPN and SVGIG (reference sequence). This CDR3 region has 17 residues. After removal of 4 bases from V and 2 bases from J, the junction contained 15 bases not matched to a gene. The chain's CDR3 is CAWTRKSGSGLQETQYF. In DNA, the CDR3 is TGTGCCTGGACCCGAAAGAGCGGGAGTGGATTACAAGAGACCCAGTACTTC.

The chain carries TRBV4-1 and TRBJ2-1; 12 nucleotides match TRBD2. Looked up from germline, CDR1 is MGHRA and CDR2 is YSYEKL. The CDR3 is 17 amino acids. V was pared by 4 bases and J by 12 bases, with 16 bases of the junction left unmatched. CDR3 sequence (DNA): TGCGCCAGCAGCCCAGGCGGTGGGTCTAGCGGGGGGGCTGGGCAGTTCTTC. Translation: CASSPGGGSSGGAGQFF.

The chain uses TRBV7-2 and TRBJ2-5; D call uncertain. V was trimmed by 8 bases and J by 0 bases, leaving 13 bases between them. The CDR3 contains 14 residues. Germline V gene lookup returns CDR1 SGHTA and CDR2 FQGNSA. Here the CDR3 reads CASRSQAYQETQYF. CDR3 DNA sequence: TGTGCCAGCCGTTCCCAGGCGTACCAAGAGACCCAGTACTTC.

The chain links TRBV6-5 to TRBJ1-4; the match to TRBD1 covers 8 bases. Germline V CDR1 and CDR2: MNHEY, SVGAGI. V trimming: 4 bases; J trimming: 8 bases; junction bases outside the gene matches: 9. CDR3 length: 15 amino acids. Written as DNA, the CDR3 is TGTGCCAGCAGTTTAGGAGGAGGGGACAGGGAAAAACTGTTTTTT. Amino acids: CASSLGGGDREKLFF.

There are a few counts of this clone. The chain combines TRBV30 with TRBJ2-7; TRBD2 agrees at 8 bases. This CDR3 spans 14 amino acids. V was clipped by 0 bases and J by 3 bases; unmatched bases: 4. Germline V CDR1 and CDR2: GTSNPN, SVGIG (reference sequence). The DNA of the CDR3 is TGTGCCTGGAGTGTTAGCGGGGTCCTCTACGAGCAGTACTTC. This encodes CAWSVSGVLYEQYF.

The chain links TRBV10-3 to TRBJ2-5, with 7 bases identical to TRBD1. Per the germline V gene, CDR1 is ENHRY and CDR2 is SYGVKD. The CDR3 runs to 13 residues. V lost 5 bases, J lost 1 base, and 1 base stayed unmatched. CDR3 DNA: TGTGCCATCAGTCGGGACAGCCAAGAGACCCAGTACTTC. Translating it yields CAISRDSQETQYF.

V usage is TRBV7-2 and J usage is TRBJ1-2; maybe TRBD1 (6 bases). The V gene lost 6 bases and the J gene lost 4 bases, with 12 bases spanning the gap. The germline CDR1 and CDR2 sequences are SGHTA and FQGNSA. The CDR3 totals 13 residues. The CDR3: CASRPPDSYGYTF. CDR3 bases: TGTGCCAGCAGACCCCCGGACAGCTATGGCTACACCTTC.

This sequence joins TRBV24-1 and TRBJ1-5; a possible D gene is TRBD1 (5 bases). Germline V lookup: CDR1 KGHDR, CDR2 SFDVKD. The V and J ends lost 4 bases and 5 bases respectively, with 11 bases between them. The CDR3 is made up of 14 amino acids. The CDR3 bases are TGTGCCACCAGTGACTCAGGGTGGGATCAGCCCCAGCATTTT. Its translation is CATSDSGWDQPQHF.

The V call is TRBV19, the J call TRBJ1-2; the D is unclear. Trimming cost V 0 bases and J 2 bases, with 10 bases left between them. This CDR3 has 15 residues. Germline loops: CDR1 LNHDA, CDR2 SQIVND (reference sequence). The CDR3 sequence: CASSIDTQANYGYTF. DNA for the CDR3: TGTGCCAGTAGTATAGATACCCAGGCCAACTATGGCTACACCTTC.

This chain links TRBV10-1 with TRBJ1-1; TRBD1 matches at 9 bases. Germline CDR1 is WNHNN and CDR2 is SYGVQD (reference sequence). This CDR3 is 15 amino acids long. Trimming cost V 6 bases and J 0 bases; bases outside gene matches: 5. CDR3 protein: CASSPTGGLNTEAFF. The CDR3, as DNA: TGCGCCAGCAGCCCGACAGGGGGACTGAACACTGAAGCTTTCTTT.

V and J are TRBV19 and TRBJ1-2; possible D gene TRBD1, 6 bases. The germline V and J ends were trimmed by 1 base and 1 base, with 10 bases remaining between them. Per the germline V gene, CDR1 is LNHDA and CDR2 is SQIVND (reference sequence). This CDR3 contains 15 residues. This CDR3 is CASSIGRGVNYGYTF. The CDR3 DNA reads as TGTGCCAGTAGTATAGGCAGGGGAGTTAACTATGGCTACACCTTC.